The 17 T cell receptor beta chains reported below all come from one sample, sequenced in a study of shared clonotypes between healthy human individuals. TCRdb keeps only in-frame clones here, not all; method: immunoSEQ multiplex PCR. The repertoire consists of hundreds of thousands of clones, with approximately 96% occurring once and the leading ten covering 0.11%. The naive CD8 subset, CD45RO-negative cells positively selected for CCR7, excluded terminally differentiated effector memory CD45RA+ cells. The specimen sequenced was naive CD8+ T cells sorted from blood. These receptors were taken from a woman aged 30 to 39 in good health.

The chain couples TRBV6-5 to TRBJ2-5; D is possibly TRBD2 (5 bases). This CDR3 has 11 residues. The germline V gene encodes CDR1 MNHEY and CDR2 SVGAGI. V lost 5 bases, J lost 7 bases, and 8 bases lay in between. CDR3 protein: CASSPGRTQYF. As DNA, the CDR3 is TGTGCCAGCAGTCCTGGGAGGACCCAGTACTTC.

The chain joins TRBV5-1 to TRBJ2-1; D gene unclear. The CDR3 runs 11 residues. Germline-derived CDR1 and CDR2 are SGHRS and YFSETQ. V gave up 0 bases and J gave up 9 bases, with 4 bases separating them. CDR3 region: CASSLVGEQFF. The DNA of the CDR3 is TGCGCCAGCAGCTTGGTAGGTGAGCAGTTCTTC.

This sequence joins TRBV4-1 and TRBJ2-7; maybe TRBD2 (6 bases). V was cut by 1 base and J by 7 bases, with 14 bases left in between. Germline values: CDR1 MGHRA, CDR2 YSYEKL. This CDR3 region has 14 residues. The CDR3 DNA follows: TGCGCCAGCAGCCAAGCGGACCGGGGGTGGGAGCAGTACTTC. Protein sequence: CASSQADRGWEQYF.

The rearrangement links TRBV27 to TRBJ2-2; D remains ambiguous. Trimming took off 8 bases at V and 1 base at J, with 14 bases between the two ends. The CDR3 consists of 15 residues. Germline V gene data show CDR1 as MNHEY and CDR2 as SMNVEV (reference sequence). CDR3 in DNA: TGTGCCAGCTCCCTTTCCTCCGAGAACACCGGGGAGCTGTTTTTT. This encodes CASSLSSENTGELFF.

The CDR3 DNA reads as TGTGCCAGCAGCTTAGATCACGGGGCTGAAGCTTTCTTT. Its protein is CASSLDHGAEAFF. The chain has TRBV11-3 and TRBJ1-1; no firm D call. With 0 bases removed from V and 6 bases from J, the gap between germline ends came to 8 bases. The CDR3 contains 13 residues. Germline CDR1 is SGHNT and CDR2 is YENEEA. Filled out from reference TRBV11-3 and TRBJ1-1, the complete variable domain reads EAGVVQSPRYKIIEKKQPVAFWCNPISGHNTLYWYLQNLGQGPELLIRYENEEAVDDSQLPKDRFSAERLKGVDSTLKIQPAELGDSAVYLCASSLDHGAEAFFGQGTRLTVV.

The genes are TRBV7-2 and TRBJ2-7; D is unresolved. Germline V lookup: CDR1 SGHTA, CDR2 FQGNSA. V lost 1 base and J 2 bases, leaving 9 bases between the germline ends. The CDR3 extends over 14 amino acids. DNA of the CDR3: TGTGCCAGCAGCTTAGTAGGGCCGACCTACGAGCAGTACTTC. This sequence encodes CASSLVGPTYEQYF.

The chain employs TRBV4-1 and TRBJ2-1; D is possibly TRBD2 (6 bases). CDR3 length equals 15 residues. Deletions cut 4 bases from V and 7 bases from J, with 17 bases between. Germline CDR1 MGHRA, CDR2 YSYEKL. The CDR3 nucleotides are TGCGCCAGCAGCCCCTCGCCGCGGGATAGGAATGAGCAGTTCTTC. It translates to CASSPSPRDRNEQFF.

The chain employs TRBV13 and TRBJ2-1, with D tentatively TRBD1 (5 bases). The CDR3 has 15 amino acids. V was shortened by 5 bases and J by 7 bases, with 18 bases between the two germline ends. Germline lookup yields CDR1 PRHDT and CDR2 FYEKMQ (reference sequence). The CDR3 is CASSTDPGLWNEQFF. CDR3 nucleotides: TGTGCCAGCAGCACCGACCCAGGGTTGTGGAATGAGCAGTTCTTC.

The chain links TRBV27 to TRBJ1-1; D is uncertain. The CDR3 totals 13 residues. V lost 6 bases to trimming and J lost 0 bases, with 8 bases between them. Germline V gene sequence: CDR1 MNHEY, CDR2 SMNVEV (reference sequence). CDR3 loop: CASRTSMNTEAFF. In DNA form, the CDR3 reads TGTGCCAGCAGGACAAGTATGAACACTGAAGCTTTCTTT.

Points on this clone: The same CDR3 is also encoded by other DNA sequences in this sample. The J gene is TRBJ2-2, the V gene TRBV27, with 8 bases matching TRBD1. CDR3 size: 15 residues. The germline V gene has CDR1 MNHEY and CDR2 SMNVEV (reference sequence). Trimming at V came to 3 bases and at J to 1 base, leaving 1 base not matched to a gene. This chain's CDR3 is CASSFGTGNTGELFF. The CDR3 DNA reads TGTGCCAGCAGTTTTGGGACAGGGAACACCGGGGAGCTGTTTTTT.

V is TRBV4-1 and J is TRBJ2-7, with a possible D match to TRBD1 (5 bases). V lost 1 base and J 2 bases, leaving 12 bases between the germline ends. This CDR3 comprises 15 residues. The V gene's germline CDR1 is MGHRA and CDR2 YSYEKL. The chain's CDR3 is CASSQALQGTYEQYF. The DNA of the CDR3 is TGCGCCAGCAGCCAAGCCTTGCAGGGTACCTACGAGCAGTACTTC.

The chain links TRBV9 to TRBJ1-2, with a weak D call TRBD1 (6 bases). V was shortened by 3 bases and J by 6 bases, with 24 bases between the two germline ends. This CDR3 comprises 17 residues. Germline loops: CDR1 SGDLS, CDR2 YYNGEE. CDR3 in DNA: TGTGCCAGCAGCGCGCGACAGGCGGCAAAGGGGGAGGATGGCTACACCTTC. Its protein is CASSARQAAKGEDGYTF.

V usage is TRBV19 and J usage is TRBJ1-2, with a tentative D call TRBD1 (6 bases). Germline V lookup: CDR1 LNHDA, CDR2 SQIVND (reference sequence). The CDR3 runs to 17 residues. V was shortened by 0 bases and J by 4 bases, with 18 bases between the two germline ends. CDR3 amino acids: CASSIDLRTGSTYGYTF. For the CDR3, the DNA is TGTGCCAGTAGTATAGATCTTAGAACAGGGAGCACCTATGGCTACACCTTC.

V is TRBV5-8 and J is TRBJ2-7, with TRBD1 matching over 9 bases. CDR1 is SGHTS, CDR2 YDEGEE, per germline. The CDR3 loop spans 15 amino acids. V gave up 4 bases and J gave up 5 bases; unmatched junction bases: 10. Here the CDR3 reads CASSNRGQGIHEQYF. For the CDR3, the DNA is TGTGCCAGCAGCAACCGGGGACAGGGTATCCACGAGCAGTACTTC.

V is TRBV9 and J is TRBJ1-4; 7 bases are a match to TRBD1. The CDR3 is made up of 14 amino acids. Germline V gene data show CDR1 as SGDLS and CDR2 as YYNGEE. V trimming: 3 bases; J trimming: 5 bases; junction bases outside the gene matches: 4. The CDR3 DNA reads TGTGCCAGCAGCGAGACAGGGAGGAATGAAAAACTGTTTTTT. Amino acid sequence: CASSETGRNEKLFF. Looking up the rest from reference TRBV9 and TRBJ1-4 gives the full variable domain: DSGVTQTPKHLITATGQRVTLRCSPRSGDLSVYWYQQSLDQGLQFLIQYYNGEERAKGNILERFSAQQFPDLHSELNLSSLELGDSALYFCASSETGRNEKLFFGSGTQLSVL.

A remark on this clone: The sample holds other DNA sequences that translate to the same CDR3. The V call is TRBV11-3, the J call TRBJ2-2, with 8 positions matching TRBD2. In germline, CDR1 is SGHNT, CDR2 YENEEA. The CDR3 contains 15 residues. The ends lost 2 bases at V and 5 bases at J; junction bases unmatched: 4. The CDR3 DNA reads as TGTGCCAGCAGCTTACGTCGGGAGGGTACCGGGGAGCTGTTTTTT. Amino acids: CASSLRREGTGELFF.

This rearrangement joins TRBV7-9 to TRBJ1-1, with a tentative D call TRBD1 (5 bases). The CDR3 consists of 15 residues. Trimming removed 5 bases at V and 4 bases at J, with 17 bases between. Germline CDR1 and CDR2: SEHNR and FQNEAQ (reference sequence). CDR3 sequence (DNA): TGTGCCAGCAGCCCCGATCGCGGGGGATTCACTGAAGCTTTCTTT. It encodes CASSPDRGGFTEAFF.